The entry below describes one T cell receptor (beta chain). The antigen is undetermined. Data came from immunoSEQ multiplex PCR; TCRdb stores just in-frame clones and leaves some out. The sample lists some 30,000 clones; roughly 80% were seen once. Trimming cost V 2 bases and J 10 bases, with 5 bases left between them. The germline gives CDR1 KGHSH, CDR2 LQKENI. The CDR3 has 11 amino acids. These data originate in a study of T cells in localized non-small cell lung cancer. Findings and limits, study-wide: Density of T cells in blood, when higher, went with longer overall survival. Appearance in adjacent lung was seen for a median around 55 of the top 100 tumor clones.

The V gene is TRBV18, the J gene TRBJ2-2; D is unresolved. The sequences come from peripheral blood, collected before any cancer treatment. The clonotype comes from a male donor aged 60 or over with stage II squamous cell lung carcinoma. CDR3 residues: CASSPKEELFF. In DNA, the CDR3 is TGTGCCAGCTCACCAAAAGAGGAGCTGTTTTTT. Combining the CDR3 with reference TRBV18 and TRBJ2-2 gives the whole variable domain NAGVMQNPRHLVRRRGQEARLRCSPMKGHSHVYWYRQLPEEGLKFMVYLQKENIIDESGMPKERFSAEFPKEGPSILRIQQVVRGDSAAYFCASSPKEELFFGEGSRLTVL.